This TCR beta chain was obtained from a study of chemoradiotherapy in HPV16-positive cancers. Whole-study context: A couple of HPV16-positive patients' cells yielded candidate HPV-specific clones and common motifs. Study-wide results and caveats: Only two HPV16-positive patients supplied the functional HPV-specificity definition.

The V and J ends lost 5 bases and 3 bases, in that order; junction bases with no gene match: 2. This CDR3 region has 14 residues. Germline V gene data show CDR1 as SGDLS and CDR2 as YYNGEE. Here immunoSEQ multiplex PCR was the method, and the copy in TCRdb shows in-frame clones only, minus some. In the table there are around 40,000 clones, 76% of which are singletons. About this clone itself: Its antigen is still unknown.

Repeated repertoire sampling spanned the course of chemoradiotherapy. The material sequenced was blood, taken from a patient who underwent chemoradiotherapy. The TCR sequence derives from a human donor with HPV-associated anogenital cancer. The genes are TRBV9 and TRBJ2-1; 10 nucleotides align to TRBD2. The CDR3 loop is CASSSGGNYNEQFF. CDR3 bases: TGTGCCAGCAGTAGCGGGGGGAACTACAATGAGCAGTTCTTC.